These 5 T cell receptor beta chains originate from one sample sequenced in a study of radiotherapy plus CTLA-4 blockade in lung cancer (dated 2018 in TCRdb). The protocol used for the library was the immunoSEQ multiplex PCR assay. Sourced from immuneACCESS, this table was stored by TCRdb with only in-frame sequences that have V and J called. A share of the clones is absent; for the studies checked, an unresolved V gene accounts for under half, and the remainder has no known explanation. The sample table shows about 73,000 clones, and 87% are seen once. Clones ranked in the top ten supply over 35% of the sample. The material sequenced was peripheral blood, taken from a patient treated with radiotherapy plus ipilimumab. The source is a human donor with non-small cell lung cancer that progressed on radiotherapy plus ipilimumab.

The rearrangement uses TRBV10-3 and TRBJ2-5; D remains unclear. The V end lost 1 base, the J end lost 1 base, and 4 bases lay between the germline ends. CDR1 ENHRY and CDR2 SYGVKD come from the germline V gene. This CDR3 is built from 13 residues. The CDR3 reads CAISEWGQETQYF. Here the CDR3 DNA reads TGTGCCATCAGTGAGTGGGGCCAAGAGACCCAGTACTTC.

This chain uses TRBV7-9 with TRBJ2-2; perhaps TRBD2 as D (5 bases). The V and J ends lost 2 bases and 1 base respectively, with 11 bases between them. This CDR3 has 16 amino acids. Germline values: CDR1 SEHNR, CDR2 FQNEAQ (reference sequence). Here the CDR3 DNA reads TGTGCCAGCAGCTTATATCCCGCGGGGAACACCGGGGAGCTGTTTTTT. Translation: CASSLYPAGNTGELFF.

This chain joins TRBV5-1 and TRBJ2-3; D is unresolved. The V end was cut by 0 bases, the J end by 8 bases, with 19 bases between. CDR1 and CDR2 from the germline V gene are SGHRS and YFSETQ. This CDR3 contains 16 residues. Here the CDR3 DNA reads TGCGCCAGCAGCTTGGCGGGCGGATCCACCTCGGGTACGCAGTATTTT. Protein: CASSLAGGSTSGTQYF.

Only one count was recorded for this clone. The CDR3, as DNA: TGTGCCAGCAGCTCGGGGGAGGCCAATGAGCAGTTCTTC. It translates to CASSSGEANEQFF. This chain joins TRBV7-3 and TRBJ2-1, with D perhaps TRBD2 (6 bases). Germline values: CDR1 SGHTA, CDR2 FQGTGA. V lost 4 bases and J 6 bases, leaving 10 bases between the germline ends. CDR3 length: 13 amino acids.

The table lists this clone with a few counts. Here the CDR3 DNA reads TGTGCCAGCAGAGGGGGGAGCTACGAGCAGTACTTC. Translating it yields CASRGGSYEQYF. This rearrangement joins TRBV6-5 to TRBJ2-7; the D call may be TRBD1 or TRBD2 (6 bases each). Trimming stripped 6 bases from V and 3 bases from J, with 9 bases between. The CDR3 length is 12 residues. Germline values: CDR1 MNHEY, CDR2 SVGAGI.